This record covers a single T cell receptor beta chain. The antigen it binds to is not known. The data were obtained in a study of CXCR3-negative and CXCR3-positive naive CD8 T cells (dated by TCRdb to between 2017 and 2020). In the study overall: In total, 120 million to 150 million TRB reads were obtained, which works out to roughly 1.5 +/- 0.3 million reads per library. The diversity and physicochemical repertoire analyses included 11 donors pooled from two independent experiments. Naive subsets from about 5 donors and memory cells from 3 donors were included in the TRBV-TRBJ cluster analysis.

Sequencing was carried out with a NextSeq 550. The Human TCR Profiling Kit (MiLaboratory) was used to make UMI-labeled 5' RACE TRB cDNA libraries. The full amount of extracted RNA was used for cDNA synthesis, and the full amount of resulting cDNA was used for PCR amplification. The libraries were made side by side, with each library going through the same number of PCR cycles. The authors' pipeline ran thus. With a minimum of two reads required per UMI, MIGEC and MiXCR pulled out about 57,000 +/- 9,900 unique UMI-labeled TRB cDNA molecules from each library. An average of about 40,000 +/- 10,000 functional in-frame TRB CDR3 nucleotide clonotypes without stop codons was found per library. Diversity metrics, including normalized Shannon-Wiener and Chao1, were computed in VDJtools after downsampling to 5000 UMI-labeled TRB molecules per sample. Clonotype-size-weighted physicochemical properties of the central five CDR3 residues (interaction energy, strength, volume and Kidera factor 4) were computed in VDJtools. After TCRdb reprocessed the reads, each CDR3 protein sequence was kept as one row, without DNA. The V and J calls here are based on TCRdb, not the publication. The table for this sample lists some 110,000 distinct CDR3 sequences. 0.38% of the sample belongs to the ten largest clones.

Each CD8+ T cell subset was flow-sorted in triplicate, with fewer than 350,000 cells per subset placed directly into RLT lysis buffer. Naive CD8+ T cells were defined stringently as CD45RO-CCR7+CD27+CD95- to exclude memory contaminants. Standard density gradient centrifugation was used to isolate peripheral blood mononuclear cells from buffy coats. A FACSAria III was used to flow-sort naive CD8+ T cells into CXCR3-negative and CXCR3-positive populations. Total RNA was extracted from sorted cells using an RNeasy Mini Kit. General conclusions and limits of the study: Compared with CXCR3-negative naive cells, CXCR3-positive naive cells had TRB CDR3s with higher hydrophobicity (lower Kidera factor 4), lower energy, and higher strength and volume indices. Similar TRBV-TRBJ usage was shown by naive CXCR3-negative and CXCR3-positive cells from the same donor, whereas distinct patterns were shown by memory cells. Because surface CD5, which is linked to self-reactivity in mice, was comparable between the naive subsets, TCR interaction strength was also inferred from the physicochemical properties of TRB CDR3s. Comparably high repertoire diversity was found in both naive subsets, whereas much lower repertoire diversity was found in memory CD8+ T cells. CXCR3 expression partially decreased after cryopreservation, so most assays used freshly isolated PBMCs.

The sequenced material came from naive CXCR3+ CD8+ T cells from blood. The cell subset or site label here, explained by the study, means: CD45RO-CCR7+CD27+CD95- naive CD8+ T cells expressing CXCR3 (TNR3+). The receptor was isolated from a human donor in good health. Some clones in this sample may be carry-over from other donors' samples.

The CDR3 reads CASSLDYAGAYNEQFF. Here the chain combines TRBV6-5 and TRBJ2-1; the D gene TCRdb calls, TRBD2, cannot be checked with no DNA. CDR1 and CDR2 are drawn from the germline V gene: MNHEY, SVGAGI. The CDR3 has 16 amino acids, counting the end cysteine and phenylalanine. A DNA sequence was not provided.